Below, 17 T cell receptor beta chains from the same sample are listed, as sequenced in a study of T-cell memory formation after mild COVID-19. MiXCR was run by TCRdb on the 5' RACE reads, yielding one entry per CDR3 protein. The sample consists of about 340,000 distinct CDR3 sequences, 15% to 20% of them appearing once. Sequencing used PBMCs or a T cell subset sorted from them (not recorded which). The receptor source for this set is a man aged 18 to 30 who had mild COVID-19 (a few samples of this study predate the infection). Cell type and time point are not known.

The chain recombines TRBV7-9 with TRBJ1-4; the D is unclear. Trimming removed 0 bases from V and 5 bases from J, with 7 bases in between. The germline CDR1 and CDR2 sequences are SEHNR and FQNEAQ (reference sequence). The CDR3 has 14 residues. CDR3 loop: CASSLAQRNEKLFF. The CDR3 region has the DNA TGTGCCAGCAGCTTAGCCCAGCGAAATGAAAAACTGTTTTTT.

The chain is built from TRBV12-3 or TRBV12-4 and TRBJ1-1; TRBD1 aligns across 8 bases. The V segment lost 5 bases and the J segment 7 bases; nucleotides outside the gene matches: 9. The length of the CDR3 is 14 residues. As DNA, the CDR3 is TGTGCCAGCAGTATGGGGGGACAGGTTGTTGAAGCTTTCTTT. This codes for CASSMGGQVVEAFF.

V is TRBV7-3 and J is TRBJ2-2; 7 bases align to TRBD2. The V segment lost 0 bases and the J segment 2 bases; nucleotides outside the gene matches: 6. The CDR3 runs to 17 residues. Per germline, CDR1 SGHTA and CDR2 FQGTGA. DNA for the CDR3: TGTGCCAGCAGCTTAACGAGGCTAGCGGTCAACACCGGGGAGCTGTTTTTT. Encoded protein: CASSLTRLAVNTGELFF. The full variable domain, its missing parts supplied by reference TRBV7-3 and TRBJ2-2, is GAGVSQTPSNKVTEKGKYVELRCDPISGHTALYWYRQSLGQGPEFLIYFQGTGAADDSGLPNDRFFAVRPEGSVSTLKIQRTERGDSAVYLCASSLTRLAVNTGELFFGEGSRLTVL.

This clonotype has a handful of counts. The chain joins TRBV4-2 to TRBJ1-1; tentative D call: TRBD1 (5 bases). Germline V lookup: CDR1 LGHNA, CDR2 YNFKEQ. CDR3 length: 12 residues. The germline V and J ends were trimmed by 1 base and 8 bases, with 8 bases remaining between them. The CDR3 region is CASSQVDSEAFF. The CDR3 region has the DNA TGTGCCAGCAGCCAAGTTGACAGCGAAGCTTTCTTT.

In this sample, this clonotype turned up a few times. The gene calls are TRBV7-2 and TRBJ2-1; D might be TRBD2 (5 bases). CDR3 length equals 12 residues. Trimming cost V 3 bases and J 12 bases, with 12 bases left between them. Germline V gene sequence: CDR1 SGHTA, CDR2 FQGNSA. CDR3 bases: TGTGCCAGCAGCTTGACTACCCCTAGGCAGTTCTTC. It is translated as CASSLTTPRQFF.

This clonotype was counted at least ten times. This chain connects TRBV6-5 to TRBJ2-1; 7 nucleotides match TRBD1. The CDR3 spans 15 residues. V trimming: 4 bases; J trimming: 0 bases; junction bases outside the gene matches: 3. Germline V lookup: CDR1 MNHEY, CDR2 SVGAGI. The CDR3 spells CASSSTGTSYNEQFF. The CDR3 nucleotides are TGTGCCAGCAGTTCGACAGGGACCTCCTACAATGAGCAGTTCTTC.

This clonotype has more than one count but fewer than ten. The rearrangement joins TRBV2 to TRBJ2-7, with a tentative D call TRBD2 (5 bases). Looked up from germline, CDR1 is SNHLY and CDR2 is FYNNEI. The length of the CDR3 is 14 residues. The ends were cut back, 8 bases at V and 0 bases at J, with 14 bases in the middle. The CDR3 loop is CASRGQVSSYEQYV. The CDR3 DNA reads TGTGCCAGCCGAGGGCAGGTGAGCTCCTACGAGCAGTACGTC.

V and J are TRBV20-1 and TRBJ1-2, with 7 bases that match TRBD1. V shed 4 bases, J shed 8 bases, and the junction held 10 bases outside the gene matches. This CDR3 comprises 13 residues. Germline V CDR1 and CDR2: DFQATT, SNEGSKA (reference sequence). The CDR3 here is CSATSGQVEGYTF. In DNA, the CDR3 is TGCAGTGCTACCAGCGGACAGGTGGAAGGCTACACCTTC.

At least ten counts were recorded for this clonotype. The chain joins TRBV6-5 to TRBJ1-2; 8 bases agree with TRBD1. With V trimmed by 4 bases and J by 4 bases, 8 bases remained unmatched. Germline V gene lookup returns CDR1 MNHEY and CDR2 SVGAGI. The CDR3 runs 15 residues. This CDR3 is CASSSPGQAIYGYTF. As DNA, the CDR3 is TGTGCCAGCAGTTCTCCGGGACAGGCCATCTATGGCTACACCTTC.

This clonotype was counted only a few times. The rearrangement links TRBV15 to TRBJ1-1; 7 bases are a match to TRBD1. The CDR3 runs 15 residues. Germline V gives CDR1 LNHNV, CDR2 YYDKDF (reference sequence). Trimming took 2 bases from V and 1 from J; bases not matched to a gene: 4. The CDR3 sequence is CATSRLGTANTEAFF. In DNA form, the CDR3 reads TGTGCCACCAGCAGACTCGGGACAGCGAACACTGAAGCTTTCTTT. Variable domain in full (rest from reference TRBV15 and TRBJ1-1): DAMVIQNPRYQVTQFGKPVTLSCSQTLNHNVMYWYQQKSSQAPKLLFHYYDKDFNNEADTPDNFQSRRPNTSFCFLDIRSPGLGDTAMYLCATSRLGTANTEAFFGQGTRLTVV.

The chain combines TRBV29-1 with TRBJ2-6; D not resolved. The V end was cut by 6 bases, the J end by 0 bases, with 15 bases between. This CDR3 is 16 amino acids long. The germline gives CDR1 SQVTM, CDR2 ANQGSEA. The CDR3 loop reads CSVERRSNSGANVLTF. The CDR3 DNA reads TGCAGCGTCGAACGAAGGAGTAACTCTGGGGCCAACGTCCTGACTTTC.

This clonotype has a handful of counts. J is TRBJ1-6 and V is TRBV28; D unresolved. Germline V lookup: CDR1 MDHEN, CDR2 SYDVKM. Trimming removed 4 bases at V and 4 bases at J, with 14 bases between. The CDR3 consists of 16 residues. In DNA, the CDR3 is TGTGCCAGCAGTTCGGGAGCAGCAATTTATAATTCACCCCTCCACTTT. Its protein is CASSSGAAIYNSPLHF.

This clonotype showed up just a few times. V usage is TRBV6-6 and J usage is TRBJ2-7; TRBD2 might be the D (5 bases). The germline V and J ends were trimmed by 2 bases and 1 base, with 12 bases remaining between them. The CDR3 is 15 amino acids. The germline CDR1 and CDR2 sequences are MNHNY and SVGAGI (reference sequence). The DNA for the CDR3 is TGTGCCAGCAGTTACGTGTACTCGGGGTCCTACGAGCAGTACGTC. It codes for CASSYVYSGSYEQYV.

The chain uses TRBV12-3 or TRBV12-4 and TRBJ2-1; 7 nucleotides match TRBD1. The CDR3 has 15 amino acids. V shed 5 bases and J 2 bases; nucleotides not matched to a gene: 6. Here the CDR3 DNA reads TGTGCCAGCAGTCAAAACAGGGGACCCTACAATGAGCAGTTCTTC. Residues: CASSQNRGPYNEQFF.

This clonotype was picked up many times. V is TRBV2 and J is TRBJ2-7; D is unresolved. The germline V gene has CDR1 SNHLY and CDR2 FYNNEI. The CDR3 extends over 10 amino acids. Trimming removed 4 bases from V and 4 bases from J, with 2 bases in between. This CDR3 is CASSGYEQYF. DNA of the CDR3: TGTGCCAGCAGTGGTTACGAGCAGTACTTC.

This clonotype was seen ten or more times. This chain joins TRBV4-2 and TRBJ2-3, with 7 positions matching TRBD2. V lost 3 bases to trimming and J lost 5 bases; unmatched junction nucleotides: 14. This CDR3 region has 17 residues. Germline values: CDR1 LGHNA, CDR2 YNFKEQ. The CDR3 is CASSHPLGRGNIDTQYF. The DNA for the CDR3 is TGTGCCAGCAGCCACCCCCTCGGGCGGGGGAACATAGATACGCAGTATTTT.

The chain couples TRBV6-1 to TRBJ2-1, with 10 bases lining up with TRBD2. Trimming removed 6 bases from V and 6 bases from J; junction bases left unmatched: 5. Germline assignment: CDR1 MNHNS and CDR2 SASEGT. CDR3 length: 14 residues. The CDR3 loop reads CASRSGGDSNEQFF. The CDR3 DNA sequence: TGTGCCAGCAGGAGCGGGGGGGACAGCAATGAGCAGTTCTTC.